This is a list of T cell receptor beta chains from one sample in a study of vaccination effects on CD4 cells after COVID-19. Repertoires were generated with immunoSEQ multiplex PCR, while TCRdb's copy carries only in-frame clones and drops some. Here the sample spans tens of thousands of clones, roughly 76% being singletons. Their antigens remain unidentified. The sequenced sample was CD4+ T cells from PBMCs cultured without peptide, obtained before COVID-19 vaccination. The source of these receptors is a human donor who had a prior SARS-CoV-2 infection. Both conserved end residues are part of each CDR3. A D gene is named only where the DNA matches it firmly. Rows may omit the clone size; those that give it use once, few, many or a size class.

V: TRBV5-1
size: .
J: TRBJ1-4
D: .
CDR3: CASSPDSGSSNEKLFF
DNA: TGCGCCAGCAGCCCGGACTCGGGTTCGTCTAATGAAAAACTGTTTTTT

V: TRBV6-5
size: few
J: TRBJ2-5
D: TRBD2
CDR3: CASRMGLAAETQYF
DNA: TGTGCCAGCAGAATGGGACTAGCGGCGGAGACCCAGTACTTC

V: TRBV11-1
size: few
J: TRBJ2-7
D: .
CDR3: CASSRGRNYEQYF
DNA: TGTGCCAGCAGCCGCGGACGGAACTACGAGCAGTACTTC

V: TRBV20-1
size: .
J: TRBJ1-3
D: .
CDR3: CSASPAAGNTIYF
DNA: TGCAGTGCTAGTCCAGCCGCTGGAAACACCATATATTTT

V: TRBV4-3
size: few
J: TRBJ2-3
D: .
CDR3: CASSLRPSDTQYF
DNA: TGCGCCAGCAGCCTCAGACCGTCCGATACGCAGTATTTT

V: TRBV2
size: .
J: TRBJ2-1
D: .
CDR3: CASSGSRSYNEQFF
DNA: TGTGCCAGCAGTGGTTCAAGATCCTACAATGAGCAGTTCTTC

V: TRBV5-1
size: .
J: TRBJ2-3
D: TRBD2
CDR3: CASSLVAGGPDTQYF
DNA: TGCGCCAGCAGCTTGGTAGCGGGGGGGCCAGATACGCAGTATTTT

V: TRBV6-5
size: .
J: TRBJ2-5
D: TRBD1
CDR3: CASSYSNRGWEETQYF
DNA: TGTGCCAGCAGTTACTCGAACAGGGGATGGGAGGAGACCCAGTACTTC

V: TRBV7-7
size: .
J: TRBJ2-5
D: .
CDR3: CASSLDRGIGETQYF
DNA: TGTGCTAGCAGCTTAGATCGGGGTATCGGGGAGACCCAGTACTTC

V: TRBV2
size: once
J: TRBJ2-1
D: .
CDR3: CASSVSLNNEQFF
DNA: TGTGCCAGCAGTGTCTCACTTAACAATGAGCAGTTCTTC

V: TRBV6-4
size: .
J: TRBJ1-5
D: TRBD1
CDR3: CASSESAGGGPQHF
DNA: TGTGCCAGCAGTGAATCGGCAGGGGGTGGGCCCCAGCATTTT

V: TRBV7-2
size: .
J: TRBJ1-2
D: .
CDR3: CASSTRSGASDYGYTF
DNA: TGTGCCAGCAGCACTCGGTCGGGGGCCTCGGACTATGGCTACACCTTC

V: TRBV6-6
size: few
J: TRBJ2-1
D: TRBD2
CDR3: CASSYSSGGGNEQFF
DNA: TGTGCCAGCAGTTACTCTTCGGGGGGAGGAAATGAGCAGTTCTTC

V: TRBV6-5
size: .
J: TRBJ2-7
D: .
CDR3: CASGLASYEQYF
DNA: TGTGCCAGCGGGCTAGCAAGCTACGAGCAGTACTTC

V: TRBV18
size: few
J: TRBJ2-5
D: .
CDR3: CASSPLADPEETQYF
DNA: TGTGCCAGCTCACCACTAGCGGATCCCGAAGAGACCCAGTACTTC

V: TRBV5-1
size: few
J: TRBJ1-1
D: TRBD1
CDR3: CASSWAGGHTEAFF
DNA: TGCGCCAGCAGCTGGGCAGGGGGCCACACTGAAGCTTTCTTT

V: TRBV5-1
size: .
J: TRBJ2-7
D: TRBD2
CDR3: CASSPLSGSPLEQYF
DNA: TGCGCCAGCAGCCCACTGAGCGGGAGCCCCCTCGAGCAGTACTTC

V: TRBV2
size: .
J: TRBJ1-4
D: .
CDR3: CASRNDWGEKLFF
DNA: TGTGCCAGCAGGAATGATTGGGGTGAAAAACTGTTTTTT

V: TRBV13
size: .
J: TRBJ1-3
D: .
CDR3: CASSTLDRVRNTIYF
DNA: TGTGCCAGCAGCACTCTCGATCGGGTGCGAAACACCATATATTTT

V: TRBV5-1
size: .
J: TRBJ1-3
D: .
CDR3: CASSLTGMSGNTIYF
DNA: TGCGCCAGCAGCTTGACAGGGATGAGCGGAAACACCATATATTTT

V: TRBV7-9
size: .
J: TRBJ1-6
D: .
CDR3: CASSLDSLVNSPLHF
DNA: TGTGCCAGCAGCCTAGATTCTTTGGTGAATTCACCCCTCCACTTT

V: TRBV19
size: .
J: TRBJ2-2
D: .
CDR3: CATRGAGVGTGELFF
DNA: TGTGCCACCCGGGGGGCGGGAGTAGGTACCGGGGAGCTGTTTTTT

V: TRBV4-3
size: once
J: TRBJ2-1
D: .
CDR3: CASSQGLDYNNEQFF
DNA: TGCGCCAGCAGCCAAGGACTGGACTACAACAATGAGCAGTTCTTC

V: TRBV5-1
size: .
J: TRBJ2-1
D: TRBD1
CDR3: CASSLTLPGQNYNEQFF
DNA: TGCGCCAGCAGCTTGACACTGCCGGGACAGAACTACAATGAGCAGTTCTTC

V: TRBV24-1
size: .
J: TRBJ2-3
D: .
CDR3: CATQTRESTDTQYF
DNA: TGTGCCACTCAAACTAGAGAAAGCACAGATACGCAGTATTTT

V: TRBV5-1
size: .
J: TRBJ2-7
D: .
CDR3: CASSLTGLEHEQYF
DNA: TGCGCCAGCAGCTTGACAGGGTTGGAACACGAGCAGTACTTC

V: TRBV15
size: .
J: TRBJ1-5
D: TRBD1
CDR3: CATSRQGGYSNQPQHF
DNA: TGTGCCACCAGCAGGCAGGGGGGGTATAGCAATCAGCCCCAGCATTTT

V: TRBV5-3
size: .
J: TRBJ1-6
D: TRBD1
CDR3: CARSYPRRGTDAIVCNSPLHF
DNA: TGTGCCAGAAGCTACCCACGGAGAGGGACAGACGCCATTGTGTGTAATTCACCCCTCCACTTT